This paragraph reports one TCR beta chain. Its antigen is as yet unknown. Produced via immunoSEQ multiplex PCR; TCRdb's table is partial and in-frame only. Among about half a million clones listed, around 89% were seen once. Documented treatment: some 20 received Ad26.COV2.S at low or high dose, single or two shots; 5 received placebo; per-sample allocation not given. The investigators took samples on day 63 after the first vaccine or placebo injection. A Boston adult aged 18-55 years was the donor. This CDR3 is 15 amino acids long. Germline-derived CDR1 and CDR2 are ENHRY and SYGVKD. Unmatched junction bases numbered 3, after V lost 4 bases and J lost 1 base. This specimen belongs to a study of Ad26.COV2.S vaccination and SARS-CoV-2 variants. For the study at large: Ad26.COV2.S arm of COV1001 included the donor. Findings of the study overall: Researchers reported similar non-spike TCR breadth in vaccine and placebo recipients.

This clonotype was sampled from a person between 18 and 59 years old who received the Ad26.COV2.S COVID-19 vaccine or a placebo. This sequence joins TRBV10-3 and TRBJ1-5; the match to TRBD1 covers 8 bases. Sample: peripheral blood, taken in a trial of Ad26.COV2.S vaccine versus placebo. CDR3 DNA: TGTGCCATCAGTGCGGGGGACAGGAGCAATCAGCCCCAGCATTTT. Protein sequence: CAISAGDRSNQPQHF.